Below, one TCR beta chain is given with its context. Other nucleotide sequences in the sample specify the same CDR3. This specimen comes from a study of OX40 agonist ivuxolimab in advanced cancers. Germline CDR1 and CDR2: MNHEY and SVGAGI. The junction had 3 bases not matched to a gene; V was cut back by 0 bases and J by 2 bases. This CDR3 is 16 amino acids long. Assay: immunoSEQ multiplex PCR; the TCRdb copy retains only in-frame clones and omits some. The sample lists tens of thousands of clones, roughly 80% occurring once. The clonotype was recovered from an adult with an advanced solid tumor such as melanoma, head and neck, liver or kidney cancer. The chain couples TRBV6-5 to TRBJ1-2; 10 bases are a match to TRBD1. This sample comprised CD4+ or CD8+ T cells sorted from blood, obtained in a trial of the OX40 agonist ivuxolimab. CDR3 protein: CASSYSRTGGNYGYTF. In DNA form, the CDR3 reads TGTGCCAGCAGTTACTCGAGGACAGGGGGAAACTATGGCTACACCTTC.